These T cell receptor beta chains were read from a single sample in a study of cytomegalovirus exposure and HLA in healthy donors. Assay: immunoSEQ multiplex PCR; the TCRdb copy retains only in-frame clones and omits some. The repertoire includes 150,000 to 200,000 clones, about 75% of them detected once, and roughly 2% sits in the top ten. The sample taken for sequencing was PBMCs. Receptors originate from a female donor in good health and CMV-seronegative. CDR3s include the opening cysteine and the closing phenylalanine or tryptophan. Each record gives: CDR3 protein, CDR3 DNA, J gene, D gene, V gene, clone size. A D gene is named only where the DNA matches it firmly. Size tells how often a clone was seen (once, few, many) or the class of an expanded clone, and some rows leave it out.

CDR3 protein: CASSSWAGDEVYTF; CDR3 DNA: TGTGCCAGCAGCTCCTGGGCAGGGGACGAAGTCTACACCTTC; J gene: TRBJ1-2; D gene: .; V gene: TRBV7-9; clone size: .
CDR3 protein: CASSPGGTSLPLEQYF; CDR3 DNA: TGTGCCAGCAGCCCGGGGGGCACTAGTCTCCCTCTCGAGCAGTACTTC; J gene: TRBJ2-7; D gene: .; V gene: TRBV9; clone size: .
CDR3 protein: CASSAGAQETQYF; CDR3 DNA: TGTGCCAGCTCGGCTGGAGCTCAAGAGACCCAGTACTTC; J gene: TRBJ2-5; D gene: .; V gene: TRBV7-3; clone size: once
CDR3 protein: CASSLVERSEQFF; CDR3 DNA: TGTGCCAGCAGCTTAGTGGAGCGGAGTGAGCAGTTCTTC; J gene: TRBJ2-1; D gene: .; V gene: TRBV7-2; clone size: .
CDR3 protein: CATSRDFGTSGGPGETQYF; CDR3 DNA: TGTGCCACCAGCAGAGATTTCGGGACTAGCGGGGGGCCCGGGGAGACCCAGTACTTC; J gene: TRBJ2-5; D gene: TRBD2; V gene: TRBV15; clone size: .
CDR3 protein: CASSYSLSGDYEQYF; CDR3 DNA: TGTGCCAGCAGTTACTCGTTGTCAGGGGACTACGAGCAGTACTTC; J gene: TRBJ2-7; D gene: .; V gene: TRBV6-5; clone size: .
CDR3 protein: CASSQSPGQGAAEQYF; CDR3 DNA: TGCGCCAGCAGCCAATCACCGGGACAGGGGGCAGCCGAGCAGTACTTC; J gene: TRBJ2-7; D gene: TRBD1; V gene: TRBV4-1; clone size: few
CDR3 protein: CASSLAGHGNTIYF; CDR3 DNA: TGTGCCAGCAGCTTAGCTGGACATGGAAACACCATATATTTT; J gene: TRBJ1-3; D gene: .; V gene: TRBV7-6; clone size: .
CDR3 protein: CASSDQVAGELFF; CDR3 DNA: TGTGCCAGCAGTGATCAGGTAGCCGGGGAGCTGTTTTTT; J gene: TRBJ2-2; D gene: .; V gene: TRBV6-1; clone size: .
CDR3 protein: CASSGAAGLGQYF; CDR3 DNA: TGTGCCAGCAGCGGGGCCGCCGGACTAGGGCAGTACTTC; J gene: TRBJ2-7; D gene: TRBD2; V gene: TRBV6-6; clone size: .
CDR3 protein: CASSEGGGGTEAFF; CDR3 DNA: TGTGCCAGCAGTGAAGGAGGCGGTGGCACTGAAGCTTTCTTT; J gene: TRBJ1-1; D gene: .; V gene: TRBV2; clone size: once
CDR3 protein: CASSWDTFSGNTIYF; CDR3 DNA: TGTGCCAGCAGCTGGGACACCTTCTCTGGAAACACCATATATTTT; J gene: TRBJ1-3; D gene: .; V gene: TRBV7-8; clone size: .
CDR3 protein: CSVARRDGLFSEAFF; CDR3 DNA: TGCAGCGTTGCTAGGAGGGATGGTCTTTTCTCTGAAGCTTTCTTT; J gene: TRBJ1-1; D gene: .; V gene: TRBV29-1; clone size: .
CDR3 protein: CASSGREGPETQYF; CDR3 DNA: TGCGCCAGCAGCGGGAGAGAGGGTCCCGAGACCCAGTACTTC; J gene: TRBJ2-5; D gene: .; V gene: TRBV5-1; clone size: .
CDR3 protein: CASSLTGRPYNEQFF; CDR3 DNA: TGTGCCAGCAGCTTGACAGGGAGGCCCTACAATGAGCAGTTCTTC; J gene: TRBJ2-1; D gene: .; V gene: TRBV7-3; clone size: .
CDR3 protein: CASSVSGGRLTDTQYF; CDR3 DNA: TGTGCCAGTAGTGTTAGCGGGGGCCGGCTCACAGATACGCAGTATTTT; J gene: TRBJ2-3; D gene: TRBD2; V gene: TRBV19; clone size: few
CDR3 protein: CASSFRDRAQGYTF; CDR3 DNA: TGTGCCAGCAGTTTTCGCGACAGGGCTCAAGGCTACACCTTC; J gene: TRBJ1-2; D gene: TRBD1; V gene: TRBV27; clone size: .